A single sample gave rise to the 3 T cell receptor beta chains below, sequenced in a study of blood T cell repertoires in COVID-19. The protocol was immunoSEQ multiplex PCR, while the TCRdb copy is restricted to in-frame clones and leaves out a portion. Among fewer than 85,000 clones listed, around 91% were seen once. The sample comprised peripheral blood. The source is a woman aged 45-59 years in a cohort sampled during active COVID-19.

For the CDR3, the DNA is TGTGCCAGCAAGCGACAGGTCAACTCCTACGAGCAGTACTTC. The encoded protein is CASKRQVNSYEQYF. The chain has TRBV11-1 and TRBJ2-7; D perhaps matches TRBD1 (6 bases). Germline CDR1 reads SGHAT; CDR2 reads FQDESV (reference sequence). Trimming left V 7 bases short and J 0 bases short, with 13 bases between. This CDR3 has 14 residues.

V usage is TRBV7-3 and J usage is TRBJ2-1; 14 bases map to TRBD2. The length of the CDR3 is 17 residues. J gave up 4 bases and V 2 bases, and 4 bases lay outside the gene matches. CDR1 is SGHTA, CDR2 FQGTGA, per germline. This CDR3 reads CASSLDGTSGSYNEQFF. In DNA, the CDR3 is TGTGCCAGCAGCTTAGACGGGACTAGCGGGAGTTACAATGAGCAGTTCTTC.

The rearrangement uses TRBV6-2 or TRBV6-3 and TRBJ1-1; TRBD1 aligns across 7 bases. Trimming at V came to 4 bases and at J to 2 bases, leaving 1 base not matched to a gene. CDR1 MNHEY and CDR2 SVGEGT come from the germline V gene. The CDR3 covers 13 residues. The CDR3 here is CASSWDSNTEAFF. The CDR3 DNA reads as TGTGCCAGCAGTTGGGACAGCAACACTGAAGCTTTCTTT.